The source of this T cell receptor (beta chain) is a study of T cell repertoires in cytomegalovirus infection. On the study more broadly: HLA-B-restricted CMV epitopes that are well studied were used alongside recently identified HLA-C-restricted ones. In public TCR beta signatures, there were indications of both CMV infection and matching HLA type. Overall study results and limits: HLA-C-restricted TCR beta clonotypes specific for CMV led the ex vivo response. Carriers of CMV and the relevant HLA type were discriminated by public TCR beta frequency.

CDR1 is MNHNS, CDR2 SASEGT, per germline. The CDR3 length is 14 residues. Trimming stripped 5 bases from V and 4 bases from J, with 13 bases between. This clonotype appeared many times. Its antigen is unidentified. Each CDR3 protein gets one entry after TCRdb re-called the reads with MiXCR. The sample has roughly 500,000 distinct CDR3 sequences; 30% to 40% are singletons. This TCR came from a human donor in good health (CMV status not recorded). Some clones in this sample may be carry-over from other donors' samples. This specimen was cultured PBMCs, taken from culture after CMV antigen stimulation. The chain employs TRBV6-1 and TRBJ2-3, with D possibly being TRBD1 (6 bases). In DNA form, the CDR3 reads TGTGCCAGCAGTTATAGCTACAGGGCAGATACGCAGTATTTT. This codes for CASSYSYRADTQYF.